This T cell receptor (beta chain) originates from a study of cytomegalovirus exposure and HLA in healthy donors (dated by TCRdb to about 2017). Regarding the complete study: An earlier analysis of roughly 500 of the donors reported more than 250 Gb of sequence data and roughly 100 million unique TCR beta sequences from about 180 million T cells. Approximately 300 gigabases of sequencing data and around 88 million unique TCR sequences made up an early release that covered 500 to 700 HLA-typed donors. Of the roughly 400 genotyped donors, around 81% fell in the genetic ancestry cluster associated with self-reported Caucasian donors. The study aimed to test whether cataloging public T cell receptors could reveal signatures of past pathogen exposure. The study used immunosequencing to profile the T cell repertoires of some 600 subjects and linked those repertoires to cytomegalovirus serostatus. Along with the roughly 670-subject first cohort, a separate validation cohort of over a hundred different subjects was used. To predict cytomegalovirus infection status, the study brought together high-throughput TCR immunosequencing, statistical association of individual TCRs with disease status, and machine learning. To study patterns of TCR occurrence, a later analysis re-analyzed previously published TCR beta repertoires from just over 650 donors and added high-resolution HLA genotyping. Rather than using new phenotypic data, the later analysis identified candidate immune exposures from TCR beta sequences and from how often those sequences occurred across donors. An earlier analysis of 500 to 650 of the donors applied high-throughput TCR beta sequencing to assess whether each TCR beta V gene segment acted as functional or pseudogenic. Alongside the repertoire data, information on donor age, sex, ethnicity and CMV serostatus was compiled. A later genetic analysis took genome-wide SNP genotypes for 398 of the 666 donors and used that subset as a discovery cohort. All discovery cohort repertoires had been generated on a single sequencing platform. HLA typing included class I and class II loci at four-digit resolution. The number of donors typed differed by locus, with roughly 629-640 for A, B, C, DRB1 and DQB1, approximately 500 for DQA1, about 610 for DPA1, and some 450 for DPB1. Roughly 5 DR-DQ haplotypes were handled as single units for association and clustering, since linkage in the cohort was strong. On average, around 200,000 unique TCR beta nucleotide sequences were sequenced per donor among 398 genotyped donors of the cohort, with roughly 18% of those sequences being non-productive. Points the paper makes about the study in general: Because HLA typing was missing for some donors at each locus, association tests included only the typed subset. Across donors, most TCR sequences were observed very rarely, whereas some public TCRs were present in many individuals. A later analysis found that most CMV-associated TCR beta chains appeared HLA-restricted, with HLA associations seemingly driven largely by CMV exposure. In a later analysis, HLA-associated TCR beta chains were found to be more clonally expanded and to have lower generation probabilities than equally common non-associated chains. The presence/absence analyses assumed that sequencing depth was roughly uniform across donors, and that assumption may not be true. A cluster of highly shared sequence variants was judged likely to be a technical artifact of the sequencing pipeline. A later genetic analysis reported fewer N-insertions in productive TCRs among donors in an Asian-associated ancestry cluster than the roughly 720-donor mean. About 17 rarely observed V segments, including chromosome 9 orphons, were excluded from the earlier analysis of some 590 of the donors because counts were too low. In an earlier analysis of some 550 of the donors, most TCR beta V segments were observed in productive rearrangements about 87% or about 30% of the time, broadly matching IMGT annotations. A total of 164 TCR beta chains were listed by the study as associated with cytomegalovirus. V-gene and J-gene trimming of TCR beta chains was associated with a missense DCLRE1C variant in a later genetic analysis, and the association was replicated in an independent cohort. The only immune exposure information available for the cohort was CMV serostatus. Assigning TCR associations to individual alleles was difficult when HLA alleles, especially DR and DQ, strongly co-occurred. Several of the top co-occurrence clusters appeared to be linked to parvovirus B19, influenza, CMV and Epstein-Barr virus, according to a later analysis. According to a later analysis, TCR association rates differed among HLA loci, with DRB1 alleles showing the most associated TCRs and HLA-C alleles showing the fewest. The classifier was reported to diagnose cytomegalovirus status with high specificity and sensitivity in both the original and validation cohorts. The cohort was sequenced for TCR beta chains only, and without alpha or paired-chain data the features that could be detected were limited. A further reported finding was that TCR beta sequences accurately predicted the HLA-A and HLA-B alleles for most subjects in the first cohort. According to the authors, the approach could potentially be generalized to other disease states and immunological phenotypes. In vitro tests confirmed that a few of the cytomegalovirus-associated TCR beta chains recognize cytomegalovirus antigens. In a later analysis, 15,000 to 20,000 TCR beta sequences were associated with specific HLA alleles at a false discovery rate of 0.05. Linkage disequilibrium might explain the correlated functional status among segregating V segments, but an unknown experimental factor could not be excluded.

In total, 630 or so healthy bone marrow donors made up the cohort. At the time of sampling, all cohort members were nominally healthy, though unrecorded immune exposures were likely present. The donor was CMV seropositive and belonged to the group of 270 or so seropositive cohort members. A peripheral blood sample was collected from each donor, and TCR beta sequencing was performed on peripheral blood mononuclear cells. The Qiagen DNeasy Blood Extraction Kit was used to extract genomic DNA from the blood cell samples. On this clone: The antigen it binds to is not known. Within one base of it there is no much larger clone, and no base qualities were kept.

Libraries were built with the immunoSEQ multiplex PCR assay. For the multiplex PCR, a mixture combining 60 forward primers for TCR Vbeta segments and 13 reverse primers for TCR Jbeta segments was used. The CDR3 region of rearranged TCR beta genes was amplified from genomic DNA with a multiplex PCR assay. The amplified TCR beta libraries were sequenced on the Illumina HiSeq System as 87-base-pair reads. On the authors' methods: Across the roughly 670 repertoires, a later analysis counted 80 million or so unique TCR beta chains, 9.5 million to 12 million of which were shared by at least two donors. To remove PCR and sequencing errors, raw reads were error-corrected and collapsed into unique sequences using a nearest-neighbor algorithm that merged closely related sequences. V, D and J gene segments were assigned by aligning CDR3 sequences to IMGT reference sequences. Each retained sequence needed at least a six-nucleotide match to both a V gene segment and a J gene segment. Rearrangements were called productive when the CDR3 lacked stop codons and stayed in frame with V and J; all others were non-productive. Following IMGT convention, CDR3 was defined as the stretch from the second conserved V-encoded cysteine to the conserved J-encoded phenylalanine. In an earlier analysis of approximately 500 of the donors, sequences lacking an unambiguous match to a single V gene segment were excluded. In an earlier analysis of more than 500 of the donors, a V segment was called functional when productive rearrangements were above 56.7%, and segregating when the standard deviation between donors exceeded 5%. A statistical classification framework was developed to diagnose cytomegalovirus status using the catalog of TCR beta chain sequences. V and J gene assignment, in a later analysis, came from comparing TCR nucleotide sequences with IMGT/GENE-DB human TR gene sequences. The TCRdist pipeline was used in a later analysis to assign CDR3 sequences and most-parsimonious VDJ recombination scenarios. In a later analysis, each TCR beta chain was defined by its CDR3 amino acid sequence together with its V-gene family, and reads lacking a unique V-gene family were excluded. A later analysis removed 450 to 600 highly shared, low-generation-probability nucleotide sequences to deal with suspected cross-contamination and a sequencing artifact. In a later analysis, a clonal expansion index for each public chain was calculated from normalized within-repertoire ranks of inferred template counts. In a later analysis, generation probabilities were computed with a VDJ recombination model fitted to out-of-frame rearrangements, and the resulting probabilities were checked against IGoR. A later analysis scored TCR-TCR, TCR-HLA and TCR-CMV co-occurrence with hypergeometric tests, applying a repertoire-size bias correction to TCR pairs. In a later analysis, false discovery rates were estimated by permuting HLA or CMV assignments 20 times. In a later analysis, co-occurring TCRs were grouped with DBSCAN, and TCRdist sequence similarity was added when clustering was performed within HLA-allele-positive subsets. Repertoires with fewer than 30,000 or more than 120,000 public chains were left out of co-occurrence clustering, as were four to six repertoires with anomalous nucleotide sharing. TCRdb retrieved this table from immuneACCESS and kept in-frame rearrangements only. Not all clones are present; in checked studies, unresolved V genes account for under half, and no reason is known for the remainder. V and J calls and clone size follow that table, whereas D and trimming were derived from the DNA. The sample table lists under 200,000 clones, 70% to 85% of them with a count of one. Of the sample, around 4.3% is held by the ten largest clones.

The specimen sequenced was PBMCs. The sequence was obtained from a woman between 25 and 40 years old in good health and CMV-seropositive.

The nucleotides are TGTGCCAGCAGTGACTACACCGGGGAGCTGTTTTTT. This sequence encodes CASSDYTGELFF. The V gene is TRBV2 and the J gene is TRBJ2-2; confidence is insufficient to name the D gene. Trimming removed 3 bases from V and 3 bases from J, leaving 2 bases between the germline ends. Based on the germline V gene, the CDR1 and CDR2 sequences are SNHLY and FYNNEI. The CDR3, cysteine through phenylalanine, is 12 amino acids long. The only DNA kept is the CDR3, 36 bases in frame from the first base.